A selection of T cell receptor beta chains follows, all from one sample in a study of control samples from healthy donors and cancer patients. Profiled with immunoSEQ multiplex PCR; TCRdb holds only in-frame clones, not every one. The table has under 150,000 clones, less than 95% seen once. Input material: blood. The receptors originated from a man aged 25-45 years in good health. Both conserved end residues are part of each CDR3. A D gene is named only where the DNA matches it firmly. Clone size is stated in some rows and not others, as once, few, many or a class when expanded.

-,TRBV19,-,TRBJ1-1,CASRGARVRNTEAFF,TGTGCCAGTAGGGGGGCCAGGGTTCGGAACACTGAAGCTTTCTTT
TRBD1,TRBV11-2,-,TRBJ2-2,CASSIWGQGELNTGELFF,TGTGCCAGCAGCATTTGGGGACAGGGCGAACTTAACACCGGGGAGCTGTTTTTT
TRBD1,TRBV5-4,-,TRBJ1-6,CASSLKTGETYNSPLHF,TGTGCCAGCAGCCTAAAGACAGGGGAGACCTATAATTCACCCCTCCACTTT
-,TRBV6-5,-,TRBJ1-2,CASSYSRGTPNYGYTF,TGTGCCAGCAGTTACTCGAGAGGAACTCCTAACTATGGCTACACCTTC
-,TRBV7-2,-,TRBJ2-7,CASSSGTSWGVEQYF,TGTGCCAGCAGCTCCGGGACGAGTTGGGGAGTCGAGCAGTACTTC
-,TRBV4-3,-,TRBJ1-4,CTSSQDFGVGEKLFF,TGCACCAGCAGCCAAGACTTTGGTGTAGGGGAAAAACTGTTTTTT
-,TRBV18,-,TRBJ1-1,CATKSSGAVNTEAFF,TGTGCCACCAAGAGTTCGGGGGCTGTGAACACTGAAGCTTTCTTT
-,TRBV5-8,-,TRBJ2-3,CASSPALLASTDTQYF,TGTGCCAGCAGCCCGGCATTGTTAGCTAGCACAGATACGCAGTATTTT
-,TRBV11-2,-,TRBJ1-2,CASSPSGYGYTF,TGTGCCAGCAGTCCTTCCGGGTACGGCTACACCTTC
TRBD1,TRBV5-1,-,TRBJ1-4,CASSLARDRADEKLFF,TGCGCCAGCAGCTTGGCCCGGGACAGGGCGGATGAAAAACTGTTTTTT
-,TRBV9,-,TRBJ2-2,CASSGLVVTGELFF,TGTGCCAGCAGCGGCCTCGTAGTTACCGGGGAGCTGTTTTTT
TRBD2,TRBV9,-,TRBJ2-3,CASSVGVSGAGEDTQYF,TGTGCCAGCAGCGTAGGGGTTAGCGGGGCCGGTGAAGATACGCAGTATTTT
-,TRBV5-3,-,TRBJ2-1,CARSSLMQGPYNEQFF,TGTGCCAGAAGCTCTCTCATGCAGGGCCCCTACAATGAGCAGTTCTTC
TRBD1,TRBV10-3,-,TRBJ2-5,CAISLDRAAETQYF,TGTGCCATCAGCCTTGACAGGGCTGCAGAGACCCAGTACTTC
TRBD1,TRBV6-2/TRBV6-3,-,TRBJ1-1,CASSLGDRLGNTEAFF,TGTGCCAGCAGTTTAGGGGACAGGCTGGGGAACACTGAAGCTTTCTTT
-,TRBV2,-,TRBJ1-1,CASSWFGNTEAFF,TGTGCCAGCAGCTGGTTCGGGAACACTGAAGCTTTCTTT
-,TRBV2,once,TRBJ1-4,CASSETGELFF,TGTGCCAGCAGTGAAACGGGGGAACTGTTTTTT
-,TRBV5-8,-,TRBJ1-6,CASRQGISPLHF,TGTGCCAGCAGACAAGGGATTTCACCCCTCCACTTT
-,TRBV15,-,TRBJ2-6,CATSRGGRTGANVLTF,TGTGCCACCAGCAGAGGAGGGAGGACTGGGGCCAACGTCCTGACTTTC
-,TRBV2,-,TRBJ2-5,CASRDIPETQYF,TGTGCCAGCAGGGACATCCCAGAGACCCAGTACTTC
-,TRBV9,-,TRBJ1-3,CASSSQGGDGNTIYF,TGTGCCAGCAGTTCACAGGGAGGAGATGGAAACACCATATATTTT
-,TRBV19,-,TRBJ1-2,CASSIDVVSADLWAPDRPYGYTF,TGTGCCAGTAGTATAGATGTCGTTTCAGCCGACCTTTGGGCCCCCGATCGGCCCTATGGCTACACCTTC
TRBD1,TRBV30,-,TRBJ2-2,CAWSVLVTGGRLRDTGELFF,TGTGCCTGGAGTGTACTCGTGACAGGGGGCAGACTTCGGGACACCGGGGAGCTGTTTTTT
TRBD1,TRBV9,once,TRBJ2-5,CASSLMPGQRETQYF,TGTGCCAGCAGCTTAATGCCGGGACAGCGGGAGACCCAGTACTTC
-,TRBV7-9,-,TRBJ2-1,CASSLLVNEQFF,TGTGCCAGCAGCTTACTCGTCAATGAGCAGTTCTTC
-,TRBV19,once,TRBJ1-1,CASSETYSNTEAFF,TGTGCCAGTAGTGAAACGTACTCGAACACTGAAGCTTTCTTT
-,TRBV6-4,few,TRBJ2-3,CASSEVPGTDTQYF,TGTGCCAGCAGTGAAGTTCCTGGCACAGATACGCAGTATTTT
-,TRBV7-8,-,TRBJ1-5,CASRSGVVGNQPQHF,TGTGCCAGCAGGTCAGGGGTTGTGGGCAATCAGCCCCAGCATTTT
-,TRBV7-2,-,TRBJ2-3,CASSLFTDTQYF,TGTGCCAGCAGCTTATTCACAGATACGCAGTATTTT